This T cell receptor beta chain derives from a study of blood T cell repertoires in COVID-19. As for the study in general: Italy, Spain and the United States were the sources of the convalescent and acute COVID-19 samples. The analysed material was cDNA or gDNA that came from T cells, B-cell-depleted T cells, or PBMCs.

Measured with immunoSEQ multiplex PCR; TCRdb has only the in-frame clones, and not every one. The profile shows tens of thousands of clones, approximately 90% of them singletons. CDR3 length equals 14 residues. Germline CDR1 and CDR2: SGHTA and FQGTGA. Trimming removed 4 bases at V and 0 bases at J, with 9 bases between. The chain couples TRBV7-3 to TRBJ1-1; D is possibly TRBD1 (6 bases). This clonotype originated in a man in his 70s with acute or convalescent COVID-19. The source material was peripheral blood. The CDR3 bases are TGTGCCAGCAGCTCGGGACAAATGAACACTGAAGCTTTCTTT. This sequence encodes CASSSGQMNTEAFF.